A selection of T cell receptor beta chains follows, all from one sample in a study of identical twins. MiXCR, run by TCRdb on the 5' RACE reads, gives a single entry per CDR3 protein. This sample carries hundreds of thousands of distinct CDR3 sequences, about 9.4% of them seen once, and the ten largest clones take around 0.98%. This same sample was also taken into another study, of yellow fever vaccine responses in identical twins.

Sequencing was carried out using PBMCs. These receptors were obtained from a woman under 30 in good health. Each CDR3 is given without its conserved first and last residue. The D gene is left open where the match is weak.

D: -; V: TRBV28; J: TRBJ2-3; CDR3: ASRLPPSITSTDTQY
D: TRBD2; V: TRBV6-1; J: TRBJ2-2; CDR3: ASSPTLAGATGELF
D: -; V: TRBV6-1; J: TRBJ2-5; CDR3: ASSQIPGETQY
D: -; V: TRBV20-1; J: TRBJ2-3; CDR3: SAPTDTQY
D: -; V: TRBV9; J: TRBJ2-3; CDR3: ASSVGGRASSTDTQY
D: TRBD2; V: TRBV6-5; J: TRBJ2-1; CDR3: ASSYSGAGVGDEQF
D: -; V: TRBV5-1; J: TRBJ2-7; CDR3: ASSLLGRPPNTIYEQY
D: TRBD2; V: TRBV20-1; J: TRBJ2-3; CDR3: SARGLAAPTDTQY
D: TRBD2; V: TRBV10-3; J: TRBJ2-7; CDR3: AISESTSGAYEQY
D: TRBD1; V: TRBV7-8; J: TRBJ1-4; CDR3: ASSVTSGTGREKLF
D: -; V: TRBV27; J: TRBJ2-5; CDR3: ASGLRQETQY
D: -; V: TRBV24-1; J: TRBJ2-1; CDR3: ATSGSSPQVYNEQF
D: TRBD2; V: TRBV10-3; J: TRBJ2-3; CDR3: ATEPLAGEADTQY
D: TRBD2; V: TRBV27; J: TRBJ2-7; CDR3: ASSFSRRGSYEQY
D: -; V: TRBV5-1; J: TRBJ2-1; CDR3: ASSLLTGLSSYNEQF
D: TRBD2; V: TRBV10-2; J: TRBJ2-2; CDR3: ASTHPVLAGGGVGELF
D: -; V: TRBV7-2; J: TRBJ2-1; CDR3: ASSLWVPIGEQF
D: -; V: TRBV5-1; J: TRBJ2-5; CDR3: ASTYKPGPQETQY